These T cell receptor beta chains were read from a single sample in a study of shared clonotypes between healthy human individuals. Produced via immunoSEQ multiplex PCR; TCRdb's table is partial and in-frame only. The table includes around 370,000 clones, about 96% detected once. The sequenced sample was memory CD8+ T cells sorted from blood. The receptors were gathered from a young man in good health. CDR3s include the opening cysteine and the closing phenylalanine or tryptophan. A D gene is named only where the DNA matches it firmly. Not every row has a clone size; where given, it reads once, few, many or a size class.

>-|TRBV11-3|TRBD2|TRBJ2-1
CASSPSGSSYNEQFF
TGTGCCAGCAGCCCTAGCGGGAGCTCCTACAATGAGCAGTTCTTC
>-|TRBV19|-|TRBJ1-5
CASSMGGNSNQPQHF
TGTGCCAGTAGTATGGGGGGGAATAGCAATCAGCCCCAGCATTTT
>-|TRBV4-2|-|TRBJ2-3
CASSQDAAGRPTDTQYF
TGTGCCAGCAGCCAAGATGCGGCGGGCCGACCCACAGATACGCAGTATTTT
>once|TRBV19|-|TRBJ1-2
CASRGFSGYTF
TGTGCCAGTAGAGGGTTCTCCGGCTACACCTTC
>-|TRBV5-5|-|TRBJ2-3
CASSLGSVGDTQYF
TGTGCCAGCAGCTTGGGAAGCGTAGGAGATACGCAGTATTTT
>-|TRBV7-3|-|TRBJ2-1
CASSLYGQGWNEQFF
TGTGCCAGCAGCTTATATGGTCAGGGTTGGAATGAGCAGTTCTTC
>-|TRBV6-1|-|TRBJ1-2
CASSDTGQTNYGYTF
TGTGCCAGCAGTGATACAGGACAGACAAACTATGGCTACACCTTC
>-|TRBV27|-|TRBJ2-7
CASSLMGGGSVYEQYF
TGTGCCAGCAGTCTTATGGGGGGCGGGAGCGTCTACGAGCAGTACTTC
>-|TRBV5-8|-|TRBJ2-1
CASSLGRIDEQFF
TGTGCCAGCAGCTTGGGTCGTATCGATGAGCAGTTCTTC
>-|TRBV11-2|-|TRBJ2-1
CASSSGTRYNEQFF
TGTGCCAGCAGCTCCGGGACAAGATACAATGAGCAGTTCTTC